This T cell receptor beta chain derives from a study of blood T cell repertoires in COVID-19. About the research overall: Acute and convalescent COVID-19 samples came from the United States, Italy and Spain. Sources were T cells, B-cell-depleted T cells, or PBMCs; the material itself was cDNA or gDNA.

This clone was counted once. The data were produced by immunoSEQ multiplex PCR, yet TCRdb's version contains in-frame clones alone and is incomplete. The sample records some 80,000 clones, more than 70% being singletons. This CDR3 has 13 residues. Germline assignment: CDR1 SEHNR and CDR2 FQNEAQ (reference sequence). V lost 2 bases to trimming and J lost 3 bases, with 7 bases between them. This receptor was identified in a human donor in a cohort sampled during active COVID-19. The rearrangement uses TRBV7-9 and TRBJ2-5; TRBD2 is a possible D gene (5 bases). Sequencing used peripheral blood. In nucleotides, the CDR3 is TGTGCCAGCAGCTTATCCGGGAAAGAGACCCAGTACTTC. This sequence encodes CASSLSGKETQYF.